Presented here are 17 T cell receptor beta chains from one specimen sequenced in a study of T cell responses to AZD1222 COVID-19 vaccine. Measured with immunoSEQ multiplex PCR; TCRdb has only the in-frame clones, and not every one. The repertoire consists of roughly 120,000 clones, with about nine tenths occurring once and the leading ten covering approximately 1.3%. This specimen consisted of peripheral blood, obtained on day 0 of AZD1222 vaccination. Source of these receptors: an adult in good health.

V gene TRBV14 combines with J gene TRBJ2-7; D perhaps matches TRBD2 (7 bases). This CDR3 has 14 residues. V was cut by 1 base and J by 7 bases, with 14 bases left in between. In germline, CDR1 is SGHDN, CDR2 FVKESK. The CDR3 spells CASSQGRGLWEQYF. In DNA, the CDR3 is TGTGCCAGCAGCCAAGGGCGGGGGCTCTGGGAGCAGTACTTC.

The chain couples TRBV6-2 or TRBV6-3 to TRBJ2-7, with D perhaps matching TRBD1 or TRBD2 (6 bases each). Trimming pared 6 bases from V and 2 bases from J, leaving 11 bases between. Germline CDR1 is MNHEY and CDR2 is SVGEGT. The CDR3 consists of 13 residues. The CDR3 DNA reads TGTGCCAGCAGCCCGGGGGCCCCCTACGAGCAGTACTTC. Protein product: CASSPGAPYEQYF.

The CDR3 loop is CASSGGSPRAEAFF. The CDR3, as DNA: TGTGCCAGCAGTGGAGGGAGCCCGAGGGCTGAAGCTTTCTTT. The V call is TRBV2, the J call TRBJ1-1; no clear D gene. Trimming removed 4 bases at V and 6 bases at J, with 15 bases between. Germline loops: CDR1 SNHLY, CDR2 FYNNEI. The CDR3 length is 14 residues.

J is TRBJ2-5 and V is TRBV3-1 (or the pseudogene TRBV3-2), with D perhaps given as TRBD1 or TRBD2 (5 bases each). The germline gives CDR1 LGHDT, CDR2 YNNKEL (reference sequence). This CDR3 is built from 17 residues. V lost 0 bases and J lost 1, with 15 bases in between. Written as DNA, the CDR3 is TGTGCCAGCAGCCAAGAGGGATGGCTCGGGGCCCAAGAGACCCAGTACTTC. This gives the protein CASSQEGWLGAQETQYF.

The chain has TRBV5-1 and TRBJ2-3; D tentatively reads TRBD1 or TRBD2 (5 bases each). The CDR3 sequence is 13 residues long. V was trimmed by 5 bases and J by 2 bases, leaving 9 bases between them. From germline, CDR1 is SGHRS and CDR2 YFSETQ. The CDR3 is CASSRDDTDTQYF. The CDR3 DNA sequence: TGCGCCAGCAGTAGGGACGACACAGATACGCAGTATTTT.

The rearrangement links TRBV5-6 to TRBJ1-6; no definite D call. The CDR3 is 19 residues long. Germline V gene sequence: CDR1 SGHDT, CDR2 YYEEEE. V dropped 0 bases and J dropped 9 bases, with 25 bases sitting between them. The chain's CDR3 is CASSLANSFGLPGGSPLHF. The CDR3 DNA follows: TGTGCCAGCAGCTTGGCTAATAGTTTCGGACTCCCGGGCGGTTCACCCCTCCACTTT.

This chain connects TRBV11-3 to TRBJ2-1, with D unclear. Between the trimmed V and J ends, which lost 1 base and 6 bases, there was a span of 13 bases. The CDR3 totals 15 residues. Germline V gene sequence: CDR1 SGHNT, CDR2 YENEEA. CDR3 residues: CASSLVGDGRNEQFF. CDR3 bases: TGTGCCAGCAGCTTAGTTGGGGATGGGCGCAATGAGCAGTTCTTC. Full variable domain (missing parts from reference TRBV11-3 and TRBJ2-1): EAGVVQSPRYKIIEKKQPVAFWCNPISGHNTLYWYLQNLGQGPELLIRYENEEAVDDSQLPKDRFSAERLKGVDSTLKIQPAELGDSAVYLCASSLVGDGRNEQFFGPGTRLTVL.

Here the CDR3 reads CASSYSLGADTQYF. CDR3 DNA sequence: TGTGCCAGCAGTTACTCCCTCGGCGCAGATACGCAGTATTTT. The chain links TRBV6-5 to TRBJ2-3; D gene uncertain. Deletions cut 0 bases from V and 4 bases from J, with 8 bases between. This CDR3 comprises 14 residues. Germline V gene sequence: CDR1 MNHEY, CDR2 SVGAGI.

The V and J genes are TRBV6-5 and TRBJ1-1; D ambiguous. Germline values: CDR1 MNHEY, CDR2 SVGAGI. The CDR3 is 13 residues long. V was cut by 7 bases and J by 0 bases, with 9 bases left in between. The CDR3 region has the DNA TGTGCCAGCACCCGGACGGTGAACACTGAAGCTTTCTTT. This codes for CASTRTVNTEAFF.

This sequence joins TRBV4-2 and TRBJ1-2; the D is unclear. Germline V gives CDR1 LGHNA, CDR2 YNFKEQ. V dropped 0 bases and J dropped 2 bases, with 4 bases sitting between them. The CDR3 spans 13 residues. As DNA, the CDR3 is TGTGCCAGCAGCCAAGACAGGAACTATGGCTACACCTTC. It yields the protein CASSQDRNYGYTF.

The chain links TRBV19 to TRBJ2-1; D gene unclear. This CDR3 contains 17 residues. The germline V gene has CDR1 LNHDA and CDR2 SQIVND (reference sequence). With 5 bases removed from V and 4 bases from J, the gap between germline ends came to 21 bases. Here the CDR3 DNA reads TGTGCCAGTAGTGACCCAGCTCTGGGCTCCACTTACAATGAGCAGTTCTTC. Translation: CASSDPALGSTYNEQFF.

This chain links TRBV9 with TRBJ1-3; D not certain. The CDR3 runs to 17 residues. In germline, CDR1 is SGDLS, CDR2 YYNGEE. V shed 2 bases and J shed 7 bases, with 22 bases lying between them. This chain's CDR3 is CASSVSPRKDPGNTIYF. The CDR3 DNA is TGTGCCAGCAGCGTGAGCCCCAGGAAAGACCCGGGGAACACCATATATTTT.

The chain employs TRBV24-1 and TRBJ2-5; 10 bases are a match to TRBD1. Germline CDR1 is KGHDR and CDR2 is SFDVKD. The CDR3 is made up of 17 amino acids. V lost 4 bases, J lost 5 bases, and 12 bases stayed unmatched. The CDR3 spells CATSEPTGTGVGETQYF. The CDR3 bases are TGTGCCACCAGTGAGCCCACCGGGACAGGGGTGGGGGAGACCCAGTACTTC.

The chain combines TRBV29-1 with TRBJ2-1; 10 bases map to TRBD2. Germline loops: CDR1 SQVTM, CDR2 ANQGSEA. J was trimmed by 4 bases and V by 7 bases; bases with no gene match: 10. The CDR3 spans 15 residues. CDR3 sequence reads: CSGRPSGGRYNEQFF. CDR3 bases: TGCAGCGGGAGACCTAGCGGGGGCCGATACAATGAGCAGTTCTTC.

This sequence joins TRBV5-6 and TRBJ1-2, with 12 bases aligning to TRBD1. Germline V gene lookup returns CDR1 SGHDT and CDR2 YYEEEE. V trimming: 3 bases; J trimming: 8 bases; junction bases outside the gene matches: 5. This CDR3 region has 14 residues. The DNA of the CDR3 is TGTGCCAGCAGCTCCGGGACAGGGGGCCAGGGCTACACCTTC. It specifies CASSSGTGGQGYTF.

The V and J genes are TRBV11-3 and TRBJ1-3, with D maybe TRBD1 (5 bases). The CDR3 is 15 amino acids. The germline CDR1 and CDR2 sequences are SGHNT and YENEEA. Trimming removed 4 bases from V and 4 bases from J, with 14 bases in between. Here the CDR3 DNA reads TGTGCCAGCAGCTCAATCAGGGCGGGCGGAAACACCATATATTTT. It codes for CASSSIRAGGNTIYF. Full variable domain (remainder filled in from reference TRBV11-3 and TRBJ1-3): EAGVVQSPRYKIIEKKQPVAFWCNPISGHNTLYWYLQNLGQGPELLIRYENEEAVDDSQLPKDRFSAERLKGVDSTLKIQPAELGDSAVYLCASSSIRAGGNTIYFGEGSWLTVV.

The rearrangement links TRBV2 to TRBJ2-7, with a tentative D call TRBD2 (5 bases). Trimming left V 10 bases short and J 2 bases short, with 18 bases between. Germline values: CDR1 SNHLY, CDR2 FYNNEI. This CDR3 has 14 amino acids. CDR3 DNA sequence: TGTGCCATTTCCCCGGGGTCTTTCCCCTACGAGCAGTACTTC. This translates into CAISPGSFPYEQYF.